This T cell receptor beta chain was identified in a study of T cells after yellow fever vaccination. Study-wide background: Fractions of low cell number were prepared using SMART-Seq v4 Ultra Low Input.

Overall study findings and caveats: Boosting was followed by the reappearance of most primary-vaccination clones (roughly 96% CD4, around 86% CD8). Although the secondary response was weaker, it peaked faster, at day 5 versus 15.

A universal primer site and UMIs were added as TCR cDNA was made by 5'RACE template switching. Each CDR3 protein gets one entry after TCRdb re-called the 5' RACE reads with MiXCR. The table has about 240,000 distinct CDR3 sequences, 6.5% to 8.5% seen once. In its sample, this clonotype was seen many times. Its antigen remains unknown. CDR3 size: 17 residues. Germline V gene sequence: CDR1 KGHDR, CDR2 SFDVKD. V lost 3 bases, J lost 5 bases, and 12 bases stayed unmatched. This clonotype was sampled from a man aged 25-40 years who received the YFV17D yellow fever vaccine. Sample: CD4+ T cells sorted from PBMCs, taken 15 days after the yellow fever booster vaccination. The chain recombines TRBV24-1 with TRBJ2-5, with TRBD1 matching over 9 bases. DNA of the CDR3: TGTGCCACCAGTGATCCCATGGGACAGGGAGAAGAGGAGACCCAGTACTTC. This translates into CATSDPMGQGEEETQYF.